Listed here are 15 T cell receptor beta chains from one sample, sequenced in a study of blood T cell repertoires in COVID-19. Generated by immunoSEQ multiplex PCR, the TCRdb table keeps only in-frame clones and is missing some. The top ten hold less than 2% of the sample, which has more than 250,000 clones, around 91% seen once. The sequencing input was PBMCs or T cells enriched from blood (not recorded which). Receptor source: a woman aged 18-29 years with acute COVID-19.

V and J are TRBV19 and TRBJ1-1; maybe TRBD1 (6 bases). Germline V gene lookup returns CDR1 LNHDA and CDR2 SQIVND (reference sequence). The V end was cut by 5 bases, the J end by 11 bases, with 21 bases between. CDR3 length: 14 amino acids. The CDR3 here is CASSPPDRFLGAFF. The CDR3 region has the DNA TGTGCCAGTAGTCCCCCCGACAGGTTCCTAGGGGCTTTCTTT.

The J gene is TRBJ2-1, the V gene TRBV4-1; D is possibly TRBD1 (6 bases). V was trimmed by 3 bases and J by 4 bases, leaving 19 bases between them. Germline V gene data show CDR1 as MGHRA and CDR2 as YSYEKL. The CDR3 contains 17 residues. The CDR3, as DNA: TGCGCCAGCAGCCAGAGTATACAGGGAGCGAGGTACAATGAGCAGTTCTTC. This sequence encodes CASSQSIQGARYNEQFF.

The chain carries TRBV6-6 and TRBJ2-4; 11 nucleotides match TRBD1. Germline V gene sequence: CDR1 MNHNY, CDR2 SVGAGI (reference sequence). The V gene end was trimmed by 6 bases and the J gene end by 1 base; junction bases not matched to a gene: 5. The CDR3 covers 16 residues. CDR3 sequence: CASRGTGGVAKNIQYF. DNA for the CDR3: TGTGCCAGCAGGGGGACAGGGGGGGTTGCCAAAAACATTCAGTACTTC.

The chain recombines TRBV28 with TRBJ2-7; TRBD1 is a possible D gene (5 bases). Germline V gene lookup returns CDR1 MDHEN and CDR2 SYDVKM. Trimming shortened V by 6 bases and J by 2 bases, and 14 bases separated the two germline ends. CDR3 length: 14 amino acids. The DNA for the CDR3 is TGTGCCAGCAGAAAGGGTGGGGCCGCCTACGAGCAGTACTTC. It codes for CASRKGGAAYEQYF. Full variable domain (outside the CDR3, taken from reference TRBV28 and TRBJ2-7): DVKVTQSSRYLVKRTGEKVFLECVQDMDHENMFWYRQDPGLGLRLIYFSYDVKMKEKGDIPEGYSVSREKKERFSLILESASTNQTSMYLCASRKGGAAYEQYFGPGTRLTVT.

This clone was counted a few times. The CDR3 region is CASGWPNGETTNEKLFF. DNA for the CDR3: TGTGCTAGTGGTTGGCCCAACGGGGAAACAACTAATGAAAAACTGTTTTTT. The chain links TRBV12-5 to TRBJ1-4, with no clear D. The CDR3 runs 17 residues. Germline V gene data show CDR1 as LGHNT and CDR2 as FRNRAP. Trimming took off 4 bases at V and 0 bases at J, with 15 bases between the two ends.

V usage is TRBV12-3 or TRBV12-4 and J usage is TRBJ2-1; no clear D gene. V lost 3 bases and J lost 14, with 11 bases in between. The CDR3 spans 11 residues. CDR3 sequence: CASSFAGFEFF. The CDR3 DNA sequence: TGTGCCAGCAGTTTTGCAGGCTTCGAGTTCTTC.

V is TRBV11-3 and J is TRBJ1-1; no reliable D call. The V gene's germline CDR1 is SGHNT and CDR2 YENEEA. V was clipped by 1 base and J by 1 base, with 4 bases between them. This CDR3 is 13 amino acids long. The CDR3 bases are TGTGCCAGCAGCTTAGGGCAGAACACTGAAGCTTTCTTT. Amino acid sequence: CASSLGQNTEAFF.

Ten or more counts support this clone. The CDR3 DNA is TGTGCCAGCAGCCAAGAGAGGGTACGTTCACCCCTCCACTTT. This translates into CASSQERVRSPLHF. The chain uses TRBV4-2 and TRBJ1-6; no firm D call. Germline V lookup: CDR1 LGHNA, CDR2 YNFKEQ. V lost 0 bases to trimming and J lost 9 bases, with 9 bases between them. The CDR3 is made up of 14 amino acids.

The rearrangement joins TRBV19 to TRBJ2-5; 9 bases match TRBD1. V was pared by 5 bases and J by 3 bases, with 7 bases of the junction left unmatched. The CDR3 runs 15 residues. CDR1 is LNHDA and CDR2 is SQIVND in the germline V gene (reference sequence). The CDR3 DNA is TGTGCCAGTAGTGTCCCGGGACAGGGAAAAGAGACCCAGTACTTC. This codes for CASSVPGQGKETQYF.

V and J are TRBV7-3 and TRBJ2-2; maybe TRBD2 (6 bases). With 1 base removed from V and 7 bases from J, the gap between germline ends came to 10 bases. This CDR3 has 14 residues. Germline V gene data show CDR1 as SGHTA and CDR2 as FQGTGA. The CDR3 is CASSLIGSVGELFF. CDR3 nucleotides: TGTGCCAGCAGCTTAATCGGGAGTGTCGGGGAGCTGTTTTTT.

This chain uses TRBV6-1 with TRBJ2-1, with a weak D call TRBD2 (5 bases). Between the trimmed V and J ends, which lost 7 bases and 9 bases, there was a span of 10 bases. This CDR3 has 11 amino acids. Germline V gene lookup returns CDR1 MNHNS and CDR2 SASEGT. DNA for the CDR3: TGTGCCAGCATGGGTCGGGGTGAGCAGTTCTTC. This codes for CASMGRGEQFF.

This chain links TRBV4-2 with TRBJ1-3, with a weak D call TRBD1 (5 bases). The V and J ends lost 1 base and 4 bases respectively, with 17 bases between them. The CDR3 runs to 17 residues. The germline gives CDR1 LGHNA, CDR2 YNFKEQ. CDR3 amino acids: CASSQAPPGLSGNTIYF. CDR3 nucleotide sequence: TGTGCCAGCAGCCAAGCCCCGCCGGGACTCTCGGGAAACACCATATATTTT.

This chain joins TRBV28 and TRBJ1-5; tentative D call: TRBD1 (5 bases). This CDR3 comprises 15 residues. V dropped 2 bases and J dropped 1 base, with 9 bases sitting between them. Germline V lookup: CDR1 MDHEN, CDR2 SYDVKM. CDR3 nucleotide sequence: TGTGCCAGCAGTTTAGGGGGGAGAAGCAATCAGCCCCAGCATTTT. Amino acid sequence: CASSLGGRSNQPQHF.

This chain connects TRBV19 to TRBJ1-5; TRBD1 is a possible D gene (5 bases). V lost 4 bases, J lost 0 bases, and 13 bases lay in between. Germline lookup yields CDR1 LNHDA and CDR2 SQIVND (reference sequence). The CDR3 is 16 residues long. The CDR3 loop is CASSTTTEYSNQPQHF. The DNA for the CDR3 is TGTGCCAGTAGTACCACGACAGAATATAGCAATCAGCCCCAGCATTTT.

The chain carries TRBV11-2 and TRBJ2-5, with D maybe TRBD2 (6 bases). Trimming removed 0 bases from V and 8 bases from J, with 22 bases in between. The CDR3 is made up of 17 amino acids. Germline V lookup: CDR1 SGHAT, CDR2 FQNNGV. The CDR3 is CASSLDVIRGGLSTQYF. CDR3 nucleotide sequence: TGTGCCAGCAGCTTAGATGTAATCAGAGGAGGGTTGAGCACCCAGTACTTC. The full variable domain, rest sourced from reference TRBV11-2 and TRBJ2-5, is EAGVAQSPRYKIIEKRQSVAFWCNPISGHATLYWYQQILGQGPKLLIQFQNNGVVDDSQLPKDRFSAERLKGVDSTLKIQPAKLEDSAVYLCASSLDVIRGGLSTQYFGPGTRLLVL.